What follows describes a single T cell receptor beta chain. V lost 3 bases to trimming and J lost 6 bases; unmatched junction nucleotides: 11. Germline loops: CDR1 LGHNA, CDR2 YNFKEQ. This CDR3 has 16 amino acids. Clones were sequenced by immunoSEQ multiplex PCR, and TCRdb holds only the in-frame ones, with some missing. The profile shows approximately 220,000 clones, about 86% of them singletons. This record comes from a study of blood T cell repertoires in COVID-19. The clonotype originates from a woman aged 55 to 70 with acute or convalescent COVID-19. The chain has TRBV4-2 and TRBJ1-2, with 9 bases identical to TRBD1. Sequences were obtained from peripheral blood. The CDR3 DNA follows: TGTGCCAGCAGCCAGATCGCGACAGGGGGAGAGGATGGCTACACCTTC. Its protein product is CASSQIATGGEDGYTF.